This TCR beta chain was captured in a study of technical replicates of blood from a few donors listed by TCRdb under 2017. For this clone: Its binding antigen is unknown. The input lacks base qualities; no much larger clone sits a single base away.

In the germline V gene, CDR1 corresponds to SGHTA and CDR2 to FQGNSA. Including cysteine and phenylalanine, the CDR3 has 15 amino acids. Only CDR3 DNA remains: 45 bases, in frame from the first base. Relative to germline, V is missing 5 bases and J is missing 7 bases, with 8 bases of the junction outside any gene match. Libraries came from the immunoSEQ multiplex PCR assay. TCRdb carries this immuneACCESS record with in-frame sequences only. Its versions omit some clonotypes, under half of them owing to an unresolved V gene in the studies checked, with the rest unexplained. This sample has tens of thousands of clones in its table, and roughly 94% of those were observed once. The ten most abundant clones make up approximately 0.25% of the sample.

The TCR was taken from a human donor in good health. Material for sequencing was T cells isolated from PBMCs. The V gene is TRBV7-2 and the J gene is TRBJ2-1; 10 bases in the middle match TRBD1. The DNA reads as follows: TGTGCCAGCAGCCCGGGACAGGGGTACAGGAATGAGCAGTTCTTC. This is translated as CASSPGQGYRNEQFF.